The text below deals with one T cell receptor beta chain. Its specificity is unknown. This sample was included in a study of OX40 agonist ivuxolimab in advanced cancers. At the level of the study: Of the participants, over 30% had some prior anti-PD-1, anti-PD-L1 or anti-CTLA-4 therapy, which was allowed. Study conclusions and caveats: Dosing at 0.1 to 3.0 mg/kg was accompanied by clonal expansion of CD4+ and CD8+ blood T cells by week 6. The average count of expanded clones was higher among CD8+ T cells than among CD4+.

TCRdb keeps only in-frame clones here, not all; method: immunoSEQ multiplex PCR. The top ten hold more than 0.8% of the sample, which has 100,000 to 150,000 clones, about 92% seen once. The V and J ends lost 8 bases and 1 base respectively, with 11 bases between them. CDR1 and CDR2 (germline): SGHTA, FQGNSA. The length of the CDR3 is 14 residues. The source of this sequence is an adult with an advanced solid tumor such as melanoma, head and neck, liver or kidney cancer. The specimen comprised CD4+ or CD8+ T cells sorted from blood, sampled in a trial of the OX40 agonist ivuxolimab. This chain joins TRBV7-2 and TRBJ2-2; possible D gene TRBD1, 6 bases. DNA for the CDR3: TGTGCCAGCGGCCGGACAGAGAACACCGGGGAGCTGTTTTTT. Its translation is CASGRTENTGELFF.